Many counts were recorded for the clone carrying this T cell receptor beta chain. Its antigen is not known. Sampling of bone marrow took place during active disease in every patient. Molecular barcoded adaptors covering alpha/delta and beta/gamma chains were used on about 0.4 ug RNA. TCRdb re-called the reads with MiXCR, one entry per CDR3 protein. The table has 130,000 or so distinct CDR3 sequences, over 10% seen once. This record belongs to a study of read filtering for tumor transcriptome and immune sequencing. At the level of the study: Per sample, TCR-region reads ranged about 4.05 to 10.27 million by IR-seq, about 80 to 1,400 by RNA-seq. Overall study findings and caveats: Single-read clonotypes: 80% to 90% of IR-seq clonotypes (around 3.5% of reads), 74.6% of RNA-seq clonotypes (under 50% of reads). Sorted CD138-negative bone marrow cells were not purified T cells.

This clonotype was sampled from a donor at least 40 years old with multiple myeloma. The specimen sequenced was a population of CD138-negative cells sorted from bone marrow.

DNA of the CDR3: TGTGCCAGTGGTGAGGGTAGCAATCAGCCCCAGCATTTT. As protein: CASGEGSNQPQHF. The chain employs TRBV19 and TRBJ1-5; D unresolved. Per germline, CDR1 LNHDA and CDR2 SQIVND (reference sequence). The CDR3 extends over 13 amino acids. V gave up 8 bases and J gave up 0 bases, with 8 bases separating them.